A single sample gave rise to the 7 T cell receptor beta chains below, sequenced in a study of somatic mutations in cytotoxic T cells in rheumatoid arthritis. Profiling relied on immunoSEQ multiplex PCR, and the TCRdb table lists in-frame clones only, not all of them. The repertoire holds more than 12,000 clones, with approximately 90% as singletons. Sequenced: CD4+ T cells sorted from blood. These receptors were taken from a man between 65 and 79 years old with rheumatoid arthritis.

The J gene is TRBJ2-1, the V gene TRBV19, with TRBD2 identical over 12 bases. Trimming cost V 5 bases and J 0 bases; bases outside gene matches: 2. The CDR3 consists of 16 residues. Germline CDR1 and CDR2: LNHDA and SQIVND (reference sequence). This CDR3 is CASSRTSGASYNEQFF. CDR3 bases: TGTGCCAGTAGTCGGACTAGCGGGGCCTCCTACAATGAGCAGTTCTTC. Full variable domain (outside the CDR3, taken from reference TRBV19 and TRBJ2-1): DGGITQSPKYLFRKEGQNVTLSCEQNLNHDAMYWYRQDPGQGLRLIYYSQIVNDFQKGDIAEGYSVSREKKESFPLTVTSAQKNPTAFYLCASSRTSGASYNEQFFGPGTRLTVL.

The table lists this clone with a count of one. The chain has TRBV6-1 and TRBJ2-7; D may be TRBD2 (6 bases). CDR1 is MNHNS, CDR2 SASEGT, per germline. This CDR3 is 15 amino acids long. Trimming shortened V by 6 bases and J by 6 bases, and 21 bases separated the two germline ends. The CDR3 coding sequence is TGTGCCAGCAGCAACTGGGGCGGGACGCCGGGCGAGCAGTACTTC. Its protein is CASSNWGGTPGEQYF.

The chain carries TRBV5-6 and TRBJ1-2; 9 bases line up with TRBD1. J lost 8 bases, V lost 4 bases, and 12 bases had no gene match. This CDR3 region has 15 residues. Germline lookup yields CDR1 SGHDT and CDR2 YYEEEE. The CDR3 region is CASSHSNRDRVGYTF. The CDR3 nucleotides read TGTGCCAGCAGCCATTCTAACCGGGACAGGGTCGGCTACACCTTC.

The rearrangement links TRBV19 to TRBJ2-7; TRBD1 matches 8 bases. J was trimmed by 6 bases and V by 5 bases; bases with no gene match: 15. CDR1 is LNHDA and CDR2 is SQIVND in the germline V gene (reference sequence). The length of the CDR3 is 16 residues. CDR3 bases: TGTGCCAGTAGTTCCCCGGGGACAGGAGGTCCCTTCGAGCAGTACTTC. This sequence encodes CASSSPGTGGPFEQYF.

A single count supports this clone. The chain employs TRBV10-1 and TRBJ2-5; 9 bases agree with TRBD2. Per germline, CDR1 WNHNN and CDR2 SYGVQD (reference sequence). With V trimmed by 5 bases and J by 2 bases, 3 bases remained unmatched. CDR3 size: 14 residues. The CDR3 is CASSLSGGQETQYF. CDR3 sequence (DNA): TGCGCCAGCAGTTTGAGCGGGGGGCAAGAGACCCAGTACTTC.

The J gene is TRBJ1-2, the V gene TRBV18; weak D call: TRBD1 (5 bases). The CDR3 spans 15 residues. The V gene lost 5 bases and the J gene lost 1 base, with 14 bases spanning the gap. The germline gives CDR1 KGHSH, CDR2 LQKENI. Written as DNA, the CDR3 is TGTGCCAGCTCAGTTGAAGGGGTCGGTAACTATGGCTACACCTTC. It translates to CASSVEGVGNYGYTF.

The CDR3 DNA sequence: TGTGCCAGCAGAGCCTCAGGGGGCACGGCCCAGCATTTT. Its translation: CASRASGGTAQHF. The V and J genes are TRBV7-2 and TRBJ1-5, with 8 bases fitting TRBD1. Germline V gene sequence: CDR1 SGHTA, CDR2 FQGNSA. Unmatched junction bases numbered 9, after V lost 6 bases and J lost 11 bases. The CDR3 extends over 13 amino acids.